The clone carrying this T cell receptor beta chain was observed once. What it binds is not known. The sample originates from a study of cytomegalovirus exposure and HLA in healthy donors. Researchers ran the PCR with 60 Vbeta and 13 Jbeta primers. Only in-frame clones appear in the TCRdb table, and some are missing; sequencing was by immunoSEQ multiplex PCR. Among roughly 180,000 clones listed, around 84% were seen once. General study findings and limits: The study listed some 160 cytomegalovirus-associated TCR beta chains.

The receptor was derived from a boy younger than 10 in good health and CMV-seronegative. The sequenced material came from PBMCs.

The CDR3 is CASSPRGLDTEAFF. CDR3 sequence (DNA): TGTGCCAGTAGCCCTAGGGGCTTGGACACTGAAGCTTTCTTT. The chain is built from TRBV19 and TRBJ1-1, with D possibly TRBD1 on 5 matching bases. Looked up from germline, CDR1 is LNHDA and CDR2 is SQIVND (reference sequence). This CDR3 has 14 amino acids. V was clipped by 6 bases and J by 3 bases, with 14 bases between them. Drawing the rest from reference TRBV19 and TRBJ1-1, the complete variable domain is DGGITQSPKYLFRKEGQNVTLSCEQNLNHDAMYWYRQDPGQGLRLIYYSQIVNDFQKGDIAEGYSVSREKKESFPLTVTSAQKNPTAFYLCASSPRGLDTEAFFGQGTRLTVV.